The 3 T cell receptor beta chains listed next were all sequenced from one sample in a study of vaccination and CD4 T cells after COVID-19. The treatment was: approximately 9-day PBMC culture with coronavirus spike peptide pools or control peptides (ViraFEST assay). Sequenced with the Oncomine TCR Beta short-read assay was DNA taken from cultured CD4+ T cells. TCRdb re-called the PCR reads with MiXCR, one entry per CDR3 protein. The sample lists about 20,000 distinct CDR3 sequences, around 60% occurring once. These receptors have no known antigen. The sample was CD4+ T cells from blood, cultured in vitro, taken after SARS-CoV-2 vaccination. These receptors came from a human donor who had recovered from COVID-19.

This clonotype was detected once. The rearrangement links TRBV11-3 to TRBJ1-1; D remains unclear. The CDR3 is made up of 14 amino acids. Trimming stripped 1 base from V and 4 bases from J, with 10 bases between. CDR1 is SGHNT, CDR2 YENEEA, per germline. CDR3 in DNA: TGTGCCAGCAGCTTAGGGTTCGTCGGCACTGAAGCTTTCTTT. Protein: CASSLGFVGTEAFF.

The chain links TRBV24-1 to TRBJ2-2, with D maybe TRBD1 (5 bases). The CDR3 runs to 16 residues. The germline gives CDR1 KGHDR, CDR2 SFDVKD. V gave up 4 bases and J gave up 5 bases, with 16 bases separating them. The CDR3 loop reads CATSDRAWSRTGELFF. CDR3 DNA: TGTGCCACCAGTGACAGGGCCTGGAGTAGGACCGGGGAGCTGTTTTTT.

V gene TRBV6-1 combines with J gene TRBJ1-5, with unresolved D. Trimming pared 1 base from V and 4 bases from J, leaving 14 bases between. Looked up from germline, CDR1 is MNHNS and CDR2 is SASEGT. The CDR3 totals 16 residues. The CDR3 coding sequence is TGTGCCAGCAGTGAAGATAGAGGTCCCTTGAATCAGCCCCAGCATTTT. Translating it yields CASSEDRGPLNQPQHF.